Included here is one TCR beta chain sequence, with context. Antigen unknown. The data were obtained in a study of vaccination and CD4 T cells after COVID-19. Background on the study: Following dose two, a median about 70 days (range 14 to 241) passed before post-vaccine samples were taken. The stimulating agents, overlapping spike peptides, came from SARS-CoV-2, HCoV-NL63, HCoV-OC43 and HCoV-229E. Controls had a CEFX pool, an HIV-1 Nef pool, or no peptide added.

Germline loops: CDR1 SGHTA, CDR2 FQGNSA. This CDR3 comprises 15 residues. V trimming: 6 bases; J trimming: 4 bases; junction bases outside the gene matches: 10. Specified treatment: approximately nine-day PBMC culture with coronavirus spike peptide pools or control peptides (ViraFEST assay). The authors cultured two million PBMCs per well with 7.5 to 10 IU/ml IL-2 and 8 to 10 ug/ml peptide pools. Sequencing of cultured CD4+ T cell DNA used the Oncomine TCR Beta short-read assay. MiXCR, applied by TCRdb to the PCR reads, yields one record per CDR3 protein. The sample has roughly 4,200 distinct CDR3 sequences; roughly two thirds are singletons.

The genes are TRBV7-2 and TRBJ2-5; 8 bases line up with TRBD2. The clonotype originates from a human donor who had recovered from COVID-19. The sample consisted of CD4+ T cells from blood, cultured in vitro. CDR3 sequence (DNA): TGTGCCAGCAGGAGGGCCGGCGGGGGGTTAGAGACCCAGTACTTC. Its translation: CASRRAGGGLETQYF.